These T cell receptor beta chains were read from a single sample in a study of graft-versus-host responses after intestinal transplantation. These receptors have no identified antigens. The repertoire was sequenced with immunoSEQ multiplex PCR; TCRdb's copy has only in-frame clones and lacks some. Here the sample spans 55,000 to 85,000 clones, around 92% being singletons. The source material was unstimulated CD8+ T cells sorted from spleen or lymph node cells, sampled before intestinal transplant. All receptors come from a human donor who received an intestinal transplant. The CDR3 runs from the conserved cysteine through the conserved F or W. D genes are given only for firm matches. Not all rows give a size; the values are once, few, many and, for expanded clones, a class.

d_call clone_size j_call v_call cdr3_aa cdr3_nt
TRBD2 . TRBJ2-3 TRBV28 CASSSQREEDTDTQYF TGTGCCAGCAGCTCCCAGCGGGAGGAGGACACAGATACGCAGTATTTT
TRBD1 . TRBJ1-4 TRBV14 CASSQRGTGGEKLFF TGTGCCAGCAGCCAAAGGGGGACAGGGGGCGAAAAACTGTTTTTT
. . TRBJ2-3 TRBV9 CASSVGTFSTDTQYF TGTGCCAGCAGCGTTGGGACATTTAGCACAGATACGCAGTATTTT
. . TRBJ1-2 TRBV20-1 CSARRGGYTF TGCAGTGCTAGGAGGGGGGGCTACACCTTC
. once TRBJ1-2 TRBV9 CASSASGQPYGYTF TGTGCCAGCAGCGCGTCTGGACAGCCCTATGGCTACACCTTC
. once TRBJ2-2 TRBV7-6 CASSLGVQASTGELFF TGTGCCAGCAGCTTAGGGGTCCAGGCGAGCACCGGGGAGCTGTTTTTT
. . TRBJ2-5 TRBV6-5 CASSYSSLPLGETQYF TGTGCCAGCAGTTACTCGAGCCTTCCCCTTGGAGAGACCCAGTACTTC
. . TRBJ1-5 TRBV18 CASSPGLLYNQPQHF TGTGCCAGCTCACCGGGACTCTTGTATAATCAGCCCCAGCATTTT
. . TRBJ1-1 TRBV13 CASSPRGTEAFF TGTGCCAGCAGCCCCAGGGGTACTGAAGCTTTCTTT
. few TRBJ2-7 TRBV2 CASSGTTSRGPYEQYF TGTGCCAGCAGTGGGACTACAAGTCGGGGCCCCTACGAGCAGTACTTC
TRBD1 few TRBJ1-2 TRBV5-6 CASSLGQGDYGYTF TGTGCCAGCAGCTTGGGACAGGGCGACTATGGCTACACCTTC
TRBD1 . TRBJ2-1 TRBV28 CASSPGTGGQFEQFF TGTGCCAGCAGTCCAGGGACAGGTGGTCAGTTTGAGCAGTTCTTC
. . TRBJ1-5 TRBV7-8 CASSLDSRGGNQPQHF TGTGCCAGCAGCTTAGATTCTCGAGGTGGCAATCAGCCCCAGCATTTT
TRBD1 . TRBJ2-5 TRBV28 CASSLTGIQETQYF TGTGCCAGCAGTTTGACAGGGATCCAAGAGACCCAGTACTTC
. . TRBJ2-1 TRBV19 CASSSKKNRNEQFF TGTGCCAGTAGTTCAAAGAAAAACAGGAATGAGCAGTTCTTC
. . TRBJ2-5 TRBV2 CASWGTVGETQYF TGTGCCAGCTGGGGGACTGTGGGAGAGACCCAGTACTTC
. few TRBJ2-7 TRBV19 CASSLEGAYEQYF TGTGCCAGTAGCCTCGAGGGGGCCTACGAGCAGTACTTC
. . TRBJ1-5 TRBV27 CASSPSQNQPQHF TGTGCCAGCAGTCCGAGTCAAAATCAGCCCCAGCATTTT
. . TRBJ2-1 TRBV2 CASSARAEVNEQFF TGTGCCAGCAGTGCGAGGGCCGAGGTCAATGAGCAGTTCTTC
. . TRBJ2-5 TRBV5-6 CASSLAGASSQKETQYF TGTGCCAGCAGCTTGGCAGGGGCTTCTTCCCAGAAAGAGACCCAGTACTTC
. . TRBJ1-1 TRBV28 CASSPGWGRGDTEAFF TGTGCCAGCAGTCCCGGTTGGGGGCGAGGGGACACTGAAGCTTTCTTT
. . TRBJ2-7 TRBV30 CAWSVGAPYEQYF TGTGCCTGGAGTGTAGGGGCTCCCTACGAGCAGTACTTC
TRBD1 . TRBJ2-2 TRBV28 CASRATRGSGELFF TGTGCCAGCAGGGCCACCAGGGGGTCCGGGGAGCTGTTTTTT
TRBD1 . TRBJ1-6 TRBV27 CASTPTGGPSFGSPLHF TGTGCCAGCACCCCGACAGGGGGTCCAAGTTTTGGATCACCCCTCCACTTT
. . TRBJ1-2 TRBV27 CASSSGNGYTF TGTGCCAGCAGTTCCGGGAATGGCTACACCTTC
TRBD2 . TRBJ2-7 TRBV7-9 CASSLRPGLAGFYEQYF TGTGCCAGCAGCCTTCGGCCGGGACTAGCGGGGTTCTACGAGCAGTACTTC
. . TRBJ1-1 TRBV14 CASSPLGQLEAFF TGTGCCAGCAGCCCTCTAGGACAGCTTGAAGCTTTCTTT
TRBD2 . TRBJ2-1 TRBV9 CASSVGGSGSHSYNEQFF TGTGCCAGCAGCGTAGGTGGTAGCGGGAGTCACTCCTACAATGAGCAGTTCTTC
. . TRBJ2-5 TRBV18 CASSPQGRETQYF TGTGCCAGCTCACCACAGGGGAGGGAGACCCAGTACTTC
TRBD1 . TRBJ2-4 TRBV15 CATSRVGRGPGLAKNIQYF TGTGCCACCAGCAGAGTGGGCAGGGGGCCCGGACTAGCCAAAAACATTCAGTACTTC
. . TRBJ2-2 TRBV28 CASSSITYLRQGGTGELFF TGTGCCAGCAGTTCGATTACATACCTCCGACAGGGAGGCACCGGGGAGCTGTTTTTT
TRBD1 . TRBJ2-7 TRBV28 CASSLDWGQGGEQYF TGTGCCAGCAGTTTAGACTGGGGACAGGGGGGCGAGCAGTACTTC
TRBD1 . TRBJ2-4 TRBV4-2 CASSQDDRGRENIQYF TGTGCCAGCAGCCAAGATGACAGGGGCAGGGAAAACATTCAGTACTTC
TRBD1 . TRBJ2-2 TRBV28 CASSESPQGAGELFF TGTGCCAGCAGCGAAAGCCCACAGGGGGCCGGGGAGCTGTTTTTT
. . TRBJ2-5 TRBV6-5 CASSYSMGGTQYF TGTGCCAGCAGTTACTCGATGGGGGGGACCCAGTACTTC
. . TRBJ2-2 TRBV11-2 CASSPRSANTGELFF TGTGCCAGCAGTCCGAGGAGCGCGAACACCGGGGAGCTGTTTTTT
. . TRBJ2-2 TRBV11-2 CASSWSGTQNTGELFF TGTGCCAGCAGCTGGTCCGGGACACAGAACACCGGGGAGCTGTTTTTT
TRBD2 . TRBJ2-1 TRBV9 CASSAFSGRELNNEQFF TGTGCCAGCAGCGCTTTTAGCGGGAGGGAACTTAACAATGAGCAGTTCTTC
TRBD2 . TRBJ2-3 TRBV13 CASSSLAGSTDTQYF TGTGCCAGCAGCTCCTTAGCGGGGAGCACAGATACGCAGTATTTT
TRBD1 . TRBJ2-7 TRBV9 CASSVGDSYEQYF TGTGCCAGCAGCGTAGGGGACAGCTACGAGCAGTACTTC
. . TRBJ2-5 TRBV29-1 CSVWPGSVETQYF TGCAGCGTTTGGCCAGGGTCGGTGGAGACCCAGTACTTC
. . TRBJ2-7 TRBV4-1 CASSQPRRRKPYEQYF TGCGCCAGCAGCCAACCTCGACGGAGGAAACCCTACGAGCAGTACTTC
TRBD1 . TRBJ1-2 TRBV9 CASSVGSQGDYGYTF TGTGCCAGCAGCGTAGGGTCCCAGGGGGACTATGGCTACACCTTC
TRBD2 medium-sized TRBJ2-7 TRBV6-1 CASSEASGGAYEQYF TGTGCCAGCAGTGAAGCTAGCGGGGGGGCCTACGAGCAGTACTTC
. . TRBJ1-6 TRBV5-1 CASSHLFYNSPLHF TGCGCCAGCAGCCACTTATTCTATAATTCACCCCTCCACTTT